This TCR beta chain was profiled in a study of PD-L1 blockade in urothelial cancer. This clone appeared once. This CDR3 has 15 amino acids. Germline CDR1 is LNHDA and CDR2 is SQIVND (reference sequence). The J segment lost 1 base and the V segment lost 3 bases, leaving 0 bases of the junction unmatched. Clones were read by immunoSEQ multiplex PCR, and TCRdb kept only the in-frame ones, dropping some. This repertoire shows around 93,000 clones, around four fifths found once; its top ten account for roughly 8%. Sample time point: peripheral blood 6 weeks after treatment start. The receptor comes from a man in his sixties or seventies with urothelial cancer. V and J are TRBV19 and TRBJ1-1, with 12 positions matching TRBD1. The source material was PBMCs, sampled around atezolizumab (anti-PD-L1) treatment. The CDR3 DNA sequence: TGTGCCAGTAGTATGGGACAGGGGGCGAACACTGAAGCTTTCTTT. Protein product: CASSMGQGANTEAFF.